This T cell receptor (beta chain) was profiled in a study of technical replicates of blood from a handful of donors. With 4 bases clipped from V and 2 bases from J, the junction kept 3 bases outside the gene matches. This CDR3 is built from 13 residues. Germline lookup yields CDR1 SQVTM and CDR2 ANQGSEA. TCRdb keeps only in-frame clones here, not all; method: immunoSEQ multiplex PCR. The sample has tens of thousands of clones, approximately 94% seen once. The sequence was collected from a human donor in good health. The sample consisted of T cells isolated from PBMCs. The J gene is TRBJ1-2, the V gene TRBV29-1, with TRBD1 identical over 8 bases. Written as DNA, the CDR3 is TGCAGCGTTGCGACAGGGGCGAACTATGGCTACACCTTC. Translation: CSVATGANYGYTF.